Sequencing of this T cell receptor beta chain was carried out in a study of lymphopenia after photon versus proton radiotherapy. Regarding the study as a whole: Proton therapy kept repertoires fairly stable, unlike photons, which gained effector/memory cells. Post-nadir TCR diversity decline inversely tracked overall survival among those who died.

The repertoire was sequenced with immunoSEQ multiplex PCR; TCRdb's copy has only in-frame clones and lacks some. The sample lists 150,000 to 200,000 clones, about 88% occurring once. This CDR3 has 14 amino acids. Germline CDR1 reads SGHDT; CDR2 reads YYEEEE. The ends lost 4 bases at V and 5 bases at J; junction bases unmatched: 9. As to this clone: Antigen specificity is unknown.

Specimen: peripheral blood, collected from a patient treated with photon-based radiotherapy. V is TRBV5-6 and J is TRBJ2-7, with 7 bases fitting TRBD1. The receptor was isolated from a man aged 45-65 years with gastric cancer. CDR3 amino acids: CASSATGNYDEQYF. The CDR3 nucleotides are TGTGCCAGCAGCGCGACAGGGAATTACGACGAGCAGTACTTC.